The 26 T cell receptor beta chains reported below all come from one sample, sequenced in a study of blood T cell repertoires in COVID-19 (dated by TCRdb to about 2020). The receptor library was made with the immunoSEQ multiplex PCR assay. Held by TCRdb, this immuneACCESS table contains in-frame sequences only and omits some clones. Under half of the omission traces to an unresolved V gene where checked; the cause of the rest is unknown. The sample includes around 200,000 clones, with around nine tenths observed a single time. The top ten hold approximately 3.5% of the sample. Sequenced material: peripheral blood. The source is a man between 70 and 80 years old with acute or convalescent COVID-19.

The V call is TRBV11-3, the J call TRBJ1-6, with D unclear. Germline CDR1 is SGHNT and CDR2 is YENEEA. V lost 1 base and J lost 7, with 5 bases in between. CDR3 size: 13 residues. The CDR3 sequence is CASSLARNSPLHF. As DNA, the CDR3 is TGTGCCAGCAGCTTAGCGAGGAATTCACCCCTCCACTTT.

The CDR3: CASTQSNTGELFF. The CDR3 region has the DNA TGTGCCAGCACTCAGTCGAACACCGGGGAGCTGTTTTTT. The chain has TRBV6-5 and TRBJ2-2, with D hard to call. CDR3 length: 13 residues. CDR1 and CDR2 from the germline V gene are MNHEY and SVGAGI. The V end was cut by 7 bases, the J end by 0 bases, with 6 bases between.

This clone was detected only once. V gene TRBV4-3 combines with J gene TRBJ1-5, with D perhaps TRBD1 (6 bases). CDR1 is LGHNA and CDR2 is YSLEER in the germline V gene. With 4 bases removed from V and 8 bases from J, the gap between germline ends came to 12 bases. This CDR3 is built from 13 residues. In DNA form, the CDR3 reads TGCGCCAGCAGCCGGATGACAGGTGAGCCCCAGCATTTT. This codes for CASSRMTGEPQHF.

This clone was seen just once. This sequence joins TRBV7-6 and TRBJ1-1; tentatively, D is TRBD1 (6 bases). CDR1 and CDR2 from the germline V gene are SGHVS and FNYEAQ. The germline V and J ends were trimmed by 5 bases and 2 bases, with 9 bases remaining between them. The CDR3 is 13 residues long. DNA of the CDR3: TGTGCCAGCAGCGCGGACAGTAACACTGAAGCTTTCTTT. Amino acids: CASSADSNTEAFF. The whole variable domain, remainder taken from reference TRBV7-6 and TRBJ1-1, is GAGVSQSPRYKVTKRGQDVALRCDPISGHVSLYWYRQALGQGPEFLTYFNYEAQQDKSGLPNDRFSAERPEGSISTLTIQRTEQRDSAMYRCASSADSNTEAFFGQGTRLTVV.

V gene TRBV5-1 combines with J gene TRBJ2-2, with TRBD2 identical over 9 bases. The CDR3 consists of 17 residues. Germline V gene sequence: CDR1 SGHRS, CDR2 YFSETQ. With 4 bases clipped from V and 5 bases from J, the junction kept 12 bases outside the gene matches. This chain's CDR3 is CASSLRVAGAGTGELFF. CDR3 bases: TGCGCCAGCAGCCTGAGGGTAGCGGGAGCGGGGACCGGGGAGCTGTTTTTT.

This chain connects TRBV5-1 to TRBJ2-7; 9 nucleotides agree with TRBD1. CDR1 and CDR2 (germline): SGHRS, YFSETQ. J lost 4 bases, V lost 4 bases, and 6 bases had no gene match. The CDR3 consists of 14 residues. CDR3 protein: CASSTTGGLYEQYF. CDR3 DNA sequence: TGCGCCAGCAGCACGACAGGGGGACTATACGAGCAGTACTTC.

The chain uses TRBV10-2 and TRBJ2-7, with 8 bases aligning to TRBD1. V lost 5 bases and J lost 2; bases outside the gene matches: 11. This CDR3 region has 16 residues. CDR1 and CDR2 from the germline V gene are WSHSY and SAAADI. As DNA, the CDR3 is TGCGCCAGCAGTTCCCCGGACAGGGAGAGGCCCTACGAGCAGTACTTC. It encodes CASSSPDRERPYEQYF.

This chain connects TRBV2 to TRBJ2-5; D might be TRBD1 (7 bases). The CDR3 extends over 14 amino acids. Trimming removed 2 bases from V and 1 base from J, with 8 bases in between. Per germline, CDR1 SNHLY and CDR2 FYNNEI. CDR3 DNA sequence: TGTGCCAGCAGTGAACAGGGGGGCCAAGAGACCCAGTACTTC. This encodes CASSEQGGQETQYF.

Of note for this clone: One end of the junction fails to match germline, which may point to a read error. J is TRBJ2-1 and V is TRBV7-9; the match to TRBD2 covers 7 bases. This CDR3 spans 15 amino acids. The germline V gene encodes CDR1 SEHNR and CDR2 FQNEAQ (reference sequence). CDR3 sequence: CASSPRGGDYSEQFF. The CDR3 DNA reads as TGTGCCAGCAGTCCACGGGGAGGGGACTACAGTGAGCAGTTCTTC.

The chain links TRBV7-2 to TRBJ1-6, with D possibly TRBD1 on 6 matching bases. Per germline, CDR1 SGHTA and CDR2 FQGNSA. Between the trimmed V and J ends, which lost 5 bases and 11 bases, there was a span of 22 bases. The CDR3 is 16 residues long. The CDR3, as DNA: TGTGCCAGCAGCCTAACGACAGGCAGAGGGGCTCCACCCCTCCACTTT. Translating gives CASSLTTGRGAPPLHF.

In nucleotides, the CDR3 is TGTGCCACCAGCAGACCCGATACAGGGAAAAGGGAGACCCAGTACTTC. It specifies CATSRPDTGKRETQYF. The genes are TRBV15 and TRBJ2-5; maybe TRBD1 (6 bases). The CDR3 consists of 16 residues. The germline V and J ends were trimmed by 2 bases and 5 bases, with 18 bases remaining between them. Germline assignment: CDR1 LNHNV and CDR2 YYDKDF (reference sequence).

The chain links TRBV28 to TRBJ2-5; the match to TRBD2 covers 8 bases. The germline CDR1 and CDR2 sequences are MDHEN and SYDVKM. V shed 8 bases and J 5 bases; nucleotides not matched to a gene: 19. This CDR3 has 17 residues. The chain's CDR3 is CASRGRGSGRPWETQYF. DNA of the CDR3: TGTGCCAGCCGAGGAAGAGGGAGCGGGAGACCGTGGGAGACCCAGTACTTC.

The V and J genes are TRBV15 and TRBJ2-4; 7 bases line up with TRBD1. Germline assignment: CDR1 LNHNV and CDR2 YYDKDF (reference sequence). The CDR3 covers 13 residues. V lost 4 bases and J lost 6; bases outside the gene matches: 3. The CDR3: CATSNSGGNIQYF. CDR3 nucleotide sequence: TGTGCCACCAGCAACTCAGGGGGAAACATTCAGTACTTC.

V usage is TRBV20-1 and J usage is TRBJ1-2; TRBD1 might be the D (5 bases). Germline CDR1 is DFQATT and CDR2 is SNEGSKA (reference sequence). This CDR3 comprises 15 residues. Trimming pared 3 bases from V and 0 bases from J, leaving 14 bases between. This CDR3 reads CSASSRGGANYGYTF. The CDR3 nucleotides are TGCAGTGCTAGTAGTAGAGGAGGGGCTAACTATGGCTACACCTTC.

This clone was recorded once. The chain links TRBV28 to TRBJ1-2; D not resolved. Trimming cost V 7 bases and J 5 bases, with 11 bases left between them. The CDR3 consists of 12 residues. The germline V gene has CDR1 MDHEN and CDR2 SYDVKM. The CDR3 sequence: CASTLRGYGYTF. CDR3 DNA: TGTGCCAGCACCCTACGAGGTTATGGCTACACCTTC.

DNA of the CDR3: TGCGCCAGCAGCCAAGAATCTGGGGTTCGGGGGGCAGCTTTCTTT. Amino acids: CASSQESGVRGAAFF. The chain recombines TRBV4-3 with TRBJ1-1; tentative D call: TRBD1 (6 bases). This CDR3 has 15 amino acids. V was cut by 0 bases and J by 10 bases, with 18 bases left in between. Germline V lookup: CDR1 LGHNA, CDR2 YSLEER.

Only a few counts were recorded for this clone. The chain employs TRBV28 and TRBJ1-5; 8 bases agree with TRBD1. CDR1 is MDHEN, CDR2 SYDVKM, per germline. This CDR3 has 17 amino acids. V trimming: 3 bases; J trimming: 1 base; junction bases outside the gene matches: 8. As DNA, the CDR3 is TGTGCCAGCAGTTTTTTCCAGGGGGCGTCGAGCAATCAGCCCCAGCATTTT. It translates to CASSFFQGASSNQPQHF.

The chain uses TRBV19 and TRBJ1-2; maybe TRBD1 (6 bases). V was cut by 3 bases and J by 7 bases, with 18 bases left in between. CDR1 and CDR2 (germline): LNHDA, SQIVND (reference sequence). The CDR3 has 15 amino acids. Written as DNA, the CDR3 is TGTGCCAGTAGTATCTTCCGTGGGGGCGGTGGTGGCTACACCTTC. Translated: CASSIFRGGGGGYTF. Looking up the rest from reference TRBV19 and TRBJ1-2 gives the full variable domain: DGGITQSPKYLFRKEGQNVTLSCEQNLNHDAMYWYRQDPGQGLRLIYYSQIVNDFQKGDIAEGYSVSREKKESFPLTVTSAQKNPTAFYLCASSIFRGGGGGYTFGSGTRLTVV.

V usage is TRBV4-3 and J usage is TRBJ1-3; D remains unclear. Germline loops: CDR1 LGHNA, CDR2 YSLEER. The germline V and J ends were trimmed by 3 bases and 1 base, with 4 bases remaining between them. The CDR3 is 13 amino acids. The CDR3 DNA sequence: TGCGCCAGCAGCCAGGAGTCTGGAAACACCATATATTTT. Residues: CASSQESGNTIYF.

In this sample, this clone turned up a few times. V usage is TRBV19 and J usage is TRBJ1-1; D uncertain. Germline V lookup: CDR1 LNHDA, CDR2 SQIVND (reference sequence). V was shortened by 3 bases and J by 1 base, with 9 bases between the two germline ends. This CDR3 contains 14 residues. The CDR3 DNA is TGTGCCAGTAGTATGCACCGACAGAACACTGAAGCTTTCTTT. It translates to CASSMHRQNTEAFF.

The V call is TRBV27, the J call TRBJ1-1; D gene unclear. The CDR3 runs to 13 residues. Germline CDR1 is MNHEY and CDR2 is SMNVEV (reference sequence). Trimming removed 8 bases from V and 0 bases from J, with 10 bases in between. CDR3 DNA: TGTGCCAGCGGACTCCGATTGAACACTGAAGCTTTCTTT. Encoded protein: CASGLRLNTEAFF.

V gene TRBV29-1 combines with J gene TRBJ1-4, with 9 bases matching TRBD1. Per germline, CDR1 SQVTM and CDR2 ANQGSEA. J was trimmed by 4 bases and V by 1 base; bases with no gene match: 4. The CDR3 has 15 amino acids. CDR3: CSVEGDRDGNEKLFF. The DNA for the CDR3 is TGCAGCGTTGAAGGGGACAGGGATGGTAATGAAAAACTGTTTTTT.

V gene TRBV5-1 combines with J gene TRBJ1-5; maybe TRBD1 (5 bases). The germline V and J ends were trimmed by 4 bases and 5 bases, with 10 bases remaining between them. There are 13 residues in the CDR3. Per germline, CDR1 SGHRS and CDR2 YFSETQ. CDR3 sequence reads: CASSPGGDQPQHF. The CDR3 DNA follows: TGCGCCAGCAGCCCTGGGGGGGATCAGCCCCAGCATTTT.

The chain combines TRBV6-7 with TRBJ2-7; D call uncertain. TRBV6-7 is treated as an ORF (open reading frame) with a function not yet certain. The CDR3 consists of 12 residues. V shed 6 bases and J shed 1 base, with 7 bases lying between them. CDR3: CASRLVSYEQYF. Written as DNA, the CDR3 is TGTGCCAGCAGGTTAGTGTCCTACGAGCAGTACTTC.

J is TRBJ2-5 and V is TRBV30; 7 bases align to TRBD2. There are 17 residues in the CDR3. Germline V gives CDR1 GTSNPN, CDR2 SVGIG (reference sequence). The junction had 16 bases not matched to a gene; V was cut back by 2 bases and J by 4 bases. CDR3 loop: CAWSPHTAGWGGETQYF. In nucleotides, the CDR3 is TGTGCCTGGAGTCCACACACGGCTGGCTGGGGGGGAGAGACCCAGTACTTC.

This chain links TRBV28 with TRBJ1-2; D perhaps matches TRBD1 (6 bases). Germline assignment: CDR1 MDHEN and CDR2 SYDVKM. Trimming shortened V by 2 bases and J by 4 bases, and 14 bases separated the two germline ends. This CDR3 region has 15 residues. The CDR3 sequence: CASSLLWGPTYGYTF. CDR3 in DNA: TGTGCCAGCAGTTTACTATGGGGGCCTACCTATGGCTACACCTTC.